This T cell receptor beta chain was profiled in a study of control samples from healthy donors and cancer patients. Sequenced by immunoSEQ multiplex PCR; TCRdb stores in-frame clones only, minus some. The sample has 60,000 to 85,000 clones; 85% to 95% are singletons. Trimming took off 4 bases at V and 7 bases at J, with 16 bases between the two ends. Germline CDR1 is MGHRA and CDR2 is YSYEKL. The CDR3 spans 14 residues. The clonotype originates from a woman aged 55-75 years in good health. The material sequenced was blood. This chain connects TRBV4-1 to TRBJ1-2; tentatively, D is TRBD1 (6 bases). DNA for the CDR3: TGCGCCAGCAGCCTAAACAGGGTCAGCTCTGGCTACACCTTC. This sequence encodes CASSLNRVSSGYTF.